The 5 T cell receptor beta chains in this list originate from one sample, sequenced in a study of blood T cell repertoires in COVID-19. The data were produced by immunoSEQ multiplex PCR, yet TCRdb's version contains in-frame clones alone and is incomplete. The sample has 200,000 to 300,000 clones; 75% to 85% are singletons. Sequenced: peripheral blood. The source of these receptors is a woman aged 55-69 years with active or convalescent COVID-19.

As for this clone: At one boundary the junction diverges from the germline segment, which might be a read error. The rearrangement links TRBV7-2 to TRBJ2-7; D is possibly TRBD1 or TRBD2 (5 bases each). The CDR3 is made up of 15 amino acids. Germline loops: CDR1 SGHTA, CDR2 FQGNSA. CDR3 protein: CASSLAPGQLGEQYF. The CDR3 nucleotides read TGTGCCAGCAGCCTAGCCCCCGGACAATTGGGGGAGCAGTACTTC.

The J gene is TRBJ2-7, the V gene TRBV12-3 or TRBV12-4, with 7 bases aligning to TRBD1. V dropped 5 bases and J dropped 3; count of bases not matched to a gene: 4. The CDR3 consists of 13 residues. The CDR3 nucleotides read TGTGCCAGCAGTATCGGGACAGACTACGAGCAGTACTTC. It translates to CASSIGTDYEQYF.

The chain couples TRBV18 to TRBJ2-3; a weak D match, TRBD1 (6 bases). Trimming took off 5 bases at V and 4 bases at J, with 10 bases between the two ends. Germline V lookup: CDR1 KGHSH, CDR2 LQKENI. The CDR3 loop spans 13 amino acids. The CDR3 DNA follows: TGTGCCAGCTCATCGGACAGAGCAGATACGCAGTATTTT. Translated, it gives CASSSDRADTQYF.

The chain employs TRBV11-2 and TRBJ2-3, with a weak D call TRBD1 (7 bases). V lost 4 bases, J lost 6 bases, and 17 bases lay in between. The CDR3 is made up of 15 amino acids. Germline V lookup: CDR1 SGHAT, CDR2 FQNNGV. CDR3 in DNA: TGTGCCAGCAGCTCCCCAGGGGGGCGGGCGGATACGCAGTATTTT. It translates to CASSSPGGRADTQYF.

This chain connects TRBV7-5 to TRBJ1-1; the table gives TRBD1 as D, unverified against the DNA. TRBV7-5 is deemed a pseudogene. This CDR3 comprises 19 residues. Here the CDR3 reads CARSLVEARFDRASTEAFF. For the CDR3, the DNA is TGTGCCAGAAGCTTAGTAGAGGCTCGGTTCGACAGGGCAAGCACTGAAGCTTTCTTT.